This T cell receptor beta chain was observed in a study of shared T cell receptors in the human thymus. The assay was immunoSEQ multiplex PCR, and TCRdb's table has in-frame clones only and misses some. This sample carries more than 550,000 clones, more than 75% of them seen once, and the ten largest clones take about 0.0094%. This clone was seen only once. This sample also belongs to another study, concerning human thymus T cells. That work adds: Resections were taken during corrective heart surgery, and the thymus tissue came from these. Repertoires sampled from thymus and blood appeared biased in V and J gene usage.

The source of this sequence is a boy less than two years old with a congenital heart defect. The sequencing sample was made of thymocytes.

The CDR3 DNA reads TGTGCCAGCAGTATCCAAAGCGGGAGTAACGAGCAGTACTTC. Its translation: CASSIQSGSNEQYF. V gene TRBV6-4 combines with J gene TRBJ2-7; 8 positions match TRBD2. The CDR3 contains 14 residues. CDR1 is MRHNA and CDR2 is SNTAGT in the germline V gene. The J segment lost 5 bases and the V segment lost 5 bases, leaving 8 bases of the junction unmatched.